The 2 T cell receptor beta chains given below trace back to one sample, sequenced in a study of regulatory T cells in long-lasting Graves disease. Time point reported: newly diagnosed GD, antithyroid drugs for less than 3 months. The TCR library was prepared using RNA isolated from PBMCs. Through Arm-PCR of CDR3 regions and iRepertoire HTBI primers, TCR beta libraries were built. TCRdb re-called the multiplex PCR reads through MiXCR, storing one row per CDR3 protein. The sample lists about 300,000 distinct CDR3 sequences; 18% were seen once. Sequenced here: peripheral blood mononuclear cells (PBMCs), sampled at new diagnosis, from a patient treated with antithyroid drugs. The receptors derive from a female donor with Graves disease.

This clonotype was observed at least ten times. J is TRBJ2-5 and V is TRBV28; D perhaps matches TRBD2 (6 bases). This CDR3 region has 17 residues. Germline V CDR1 and CDR2: MDHEN, SYDVKM. Trimming took off 7 bases at V and 5 bases at J, with 26 bases between the two ends. Here the CDR3 DNA reads TGTGCCAGCACCGAGGGTGGGTGGGGGAGGAACGACGAGACCCAGTACTTC. Its translation: CASTEGGWGRNDETQYF.

This clonotype was observed a handful of times. The chain links TRBV9 to TRBJ1-1; 7 bases match TRBD1. From germline, CDR1 is SGDLS and CDR2 YYNGEE. This CDR3 spans 15 amino acids. The V segment lost 4 bases and the J segment 0 bases; nucleotides outside the gene matches: 6. The CDR3 nucleotides read TGTGCCAGCAGCCCAGGGGGGGGGTTGAACACTGAAGCTTTCTTT. This sequence encodes CASSPGGGLNTEAFF.